The 22 T cell receptor beta chains in this list originate from one sample, sequenced in a study of cytomegalovirus exposure and HLA in healthy donors. 60 Vbeta and 13 Jbeta primers were used in PCR. TCRdb's copy holds only in-frame clones and misses some; the assay was immunoSEQ multiplex PCR. This table holds about 170,000 clones, roughly 80% found once. The sequenced material came from PBMCs. Receptor source: a woman aged 18 to 35 in good health and CMV-seronegative.

The genes are TRBV6-6 and TRBJ2-2; no definite D call. Germline CDR1 is MNHNY and CDR2 is SVGAGI (reference sequence). The CDR3 is 13 amino acids. Trimming left V 3 bases short and J 5 bases short, with 7 bases between. Written as DNA, the CDR3 is TGTGCCAGCAGTTATGGAGATACCGGGGAGCTGTTTTTT. Encoded protein: CASSYGDTGELFF.

The chain carries TRBV4-3 and TRBJ2-1; tentative D call: TRBD2 (6 bases). CDR1 LGHNA and CDR2 YSLEER come from the germline V gene. The V end lost 0 bases, the J end lost 7 bases, and 16 bases lay between the germline ends. The CDR3 consists of 16 residues. CDR3 loop: CASSQDVRLGSNEQFF. The CDR3 DNA sequence: TGCGCCAGCAGCCAAGATGTGAGACTAGGGAGTAATGAGCAGTTCTTC.

The chain employs TRBV28 and TRBJ2-5, with a possible D match to TRBD1 (5 bases). TRBJ2-7 matches the DNA end more closely, so the J call is doubtful. CDR3 size: 12 residues. Germline V gene data show CDR1 as MDHEN and CDR2 as SYDVKM. CDR3 protein: CASSQGFSEQYF. The CDR3 DNA reads TGTGCCAGCAGTCAGGGCTTTTCCGAGCAGTACTTC.

This clone was recorded once. The chain links TRBV7-8 to TRBJ2-1; 15 nucleotides agree with TRBD2. After removal of 5 bases from V and 2 bases from J, the junction contained 7 bases not matched to a gene. This CDR3 is 18 amino acids long. Germline lookup yields CDR1 SGHVS and CDR2 FQNEAQ. The CDR3 is CASSPGLAGGATYNEQFF. CDR3 DNA sequence: TGTGCCAGCAGCCCCGGACTAGCGGGAGGGGCCACCTACAATGAGCAGTTCTTC. Looking up the rest from reference TRBV7-8 and TRBJ2-1 gives the full variable domain: GAGVSQSPRYKVAKRGQDVALRCDPISGHVSLFWYQQALGQGPEFLTYFQNEAQLDKSGLPSDRFFAERPEGSVSTLKIQRTQQEDSAVYLCASSPGLAGGATYNEQFFGPGTRLTVL.

This chain joins TRBV6-1 and TRBJ1-5, with a weak D call TRBD1 (5 bases). In germline, CDR1 is MNHNS, CDR2 SASEGT. CDR3 length: 13 residues. The V gene lost 7 bases and the J gene lost 1 base, with 8 bases spanning the gap. The CDR3 reads CASTRGSNQPQHF. The CDR3 DNA follows: TGTGCCAGCACTAGGGGAAGCAATCAGCCCCAGCATTTT.

The chain combines TRBV19 with TRBJ2-2; D might be TRBD1 (6 bases). CDR1 LNHDA and CDR2 SQIVND come from the germline V gene (reference sequence). Trimming took off 6 bases at V and 0 bases at J, with 11 bases between the two ends. CDR3 length: 15 residues. CDR3 loop: CASRRQAANTGELFF. The CDR3 coding sequence is TGTGCCAGTAGGCGACAGGCCGCGAACACCGGGGAGCTGTTTTTT.

The chain has TRBV5-8 and TRBJ2-3; 8 nucleotides align to TRBD1. This CDR3 spans 17 amino acids. Germline V gene lookup returns CDR1 SGHTS and CDR2 YDEGEE. Trimming took 4 bases from V and 3 from J; bases not matched to a gene: 13. CDR3 sequence (DNA): TGTGCCAGCAGCCCCGGACAGGGTGGCGGTGGGACAGATACGCAGTATTTT. Translated: CASSPGQGGGGTDTQYF.

The CDR3 DNA sequence: TGTGCCGTCAACAGGGGGGTAGCGGGGGAGCTGTTTTTT. Protein sequence: CAVNRGVAGELFF. The gene calls are TRBV2 and TRBJ2-2; 8 bases agree with TRBD1. Trimming cost V 11 bases and J 8 bases; bases outside gene matches: 10. The CDR3 length is 13 residues. The germline gives CDR1 SNHLY, CDR2 FYNNEI.

V and J are TRBV5-4 and TRBJ2-5; 7 bases agree with TRBD1. The J call is uncertain, as TRBJ2-7 better fits the DNA end. CDR1 and CDR2 (germline): SGHNT, YYREEE (reference sequence). The CDR3 runs 14 residues. In DNA form, the CDR3 reads TGTGCCAGCAGCTACGGGACAGTGTCCTACGAGCAGTACTTC. Translating gives CASSYGTVSYEQYF.

This clone was picked up a small number of times. V is TRBV30 and J is TRBJ2-1; D is perhaps TRBD2 (6 bases). Per the germline V gene, CDR1 is GTSNPN and CDR2 is SVGIG (reference sequence). The CDR3 consists of 12 residues. With 2 bases removed from V and 10 bases from J, the gap between germline ends came to 12 bases. CDR3 region: CAWSRGRGEQFF. In DNA form, the CDR3 reads TGTGCCTGGAGTCGGGGGAGAGGCGAGCAGTTCTTC. Based on the CDR3 plus reference TRBV30 and TRBJ2-1, the full variable domain is SQTIHQWPATLVQPVGSPLSLECTVEGTSNPNLYWYRQAAGRGLQLLFYSVGIGQISSEVPQNLSASRPQDRQFILSSKKLLLSDSGFYLCAWSRGRGEQFFGPGTRLTVL.

This clone showed up just a few times. J is TRBJ1-3 and V is TRBV28; 10 nucleotides align to TRBD1. Per the germline V gene, CDR1 is MDHEN and CDR2 is SYDVKM. The trim removed 2 bases at V and 4 bases at J, leaving 8 bases unmatched. The CDR3 length is 17 residues. This chain's CDR3 is CASSLASGTGAGNTIYF. CDR3 DNA sequence: TGTGCCAGCAGTTTAGCGTCCGGGACAGGGGCCGGAAACACCATATATTTT.

The chain links TRBV14 to TRBJ2-7; 9 bases match TRBD2. V gave up 4 bases and J gave up 7 bases; unmatched junction bases: 11. Germline V gene lookup returns CDR1 SGHDN and CDR2 FVKESK. The CDR3 sequence is 15 residues long. The CDR3 DNA reads TGTGCCAGCAGCCGAAGCGGGGGGACGTTTAGGGAGCAGTACTTC. Translation gives CASSRSGGTFREQYF.

To note about this clone: Within the sample, other DNA sequences also encode this same CDR3. The J gene is TRBJ2-1, the V gene TRBV28; 7 nucleotides align to TRBD2. V was pared by 6 bases and J by 4 bases, with 9 bases of the junction left unmatched. Per the germline V gene, CDR1 is MDHEN and CDR2 is SYDVKM. The CDR3 extends over 15 amino acids. The CDR3 DNA follows: TGTGCCAGCAGCCTCTCGGGGACTATTTACAATGAGCAGTTCTTC. Residues: CASSLSGTIYNEQFF.

The chain combines TRBV5-4 with TRBJ1-2, with TRBD1 identical over 9 bases. The CDR3 length is 14 residues. Germline V gives CDR1 SGHNT, CDR2 YYREEE (reference sequence). V was clipped by 2 bases and J by 5 bases; unmatched bases: 4. The CDR3 spells CASSLGGTGYGYTF. The DNA of the CDR3 is TGTGCCAGCAGCTTAGGCGGGACAGGGTATGGCTACACCTTC. The full variable domain, with the rest looked up from reference TRBV5-4 and TRBJ1-2, is ETGVTQSPTHLIKTRGQQVTLRCSSQSGHNTVSWYQQALGQGPQFIFQYYREEENGRGNFPPRFSGLQFPNYSSELNVNALELDDSALYLCASSLGGTGYGYTFGSGTRLTVV.

The chain employs TRBV15 and TRBJ2-1; TRBD2 aligns across 14 bases. Germline V CDR1 and CDR2: LNHNV, YYDKDF (reference sequence). The CDR3 is 17 amino acids. V trimming: 5 bases; J trimming: 11 bases; junction bases outside the gene matches: 14. As DNA, the CDR3 is TGTGCCACCAGCTCTCCCAGCCTGGGGACTAGCGGGAGAAAGCAGTTCTTC. Translation: CATSSPSLGTSGRKQFF.

The chain has TRBV28 and TRBJ1-1; tentatively, D is TRBD1 (5 bases). This CDR3 is built from 14 residues. The V end lost 3 bases, the J end lost 1 base, and 9 bases lay between the germline ends. Per the germline V gene, CDR1 is MDHEN and CDR2 is SYDVKM. Here the CDR3 reads CASSLPQGNTEAFF. In DNA form, the CDR3 reads TGTGCCAGCAGTTTGCCCCAGGGGAACACTGAAGCTTTCTTT.

This chain joins TRBV4-1 and TRBJ2-3; D remains ambiguous. The germline gives CDR1 MGHRA, CDR2 YSYEKL. The CDR3 length is 12 residues. V was clipped by 1 base and J by 3 bases, with 2 bases between them. This CDR3 reads CASSQVTDTQYF. The CDR3 DNA follows: TGCGCCAGCAGCCAAGTAACAGATACGCAGTATTTT.

The rearrangement uses TRBV2 and TRBJ2-7; 9 bases are a match to TRBD1. CDR3 size: 14 residues. Per germline, CDR1 SNHLY and CDR2 FYNNEI. Losses at the gene ends were 6 bases for V and 2 bases for J; bases not matched to a gene: 5. In DNA, the CDR3 is TGTGCCAGCAGACCCGGGACAGGGACCTACGAGCAGTACTTC. This translates into CASRPGTGTYEQYF.

This clone was detected only once. V usage is TRBV18 and J usage is TRBJ2-7; TRBD1 aligns across 10 bases. V lost 5 bases to trimming and J lost 3 bases; unmatched junction nucleotides: 4. The germline CDR1 and CDR2 sequences are KGHSH and LQKENI. The CDR3 contains 14 residues. The DNA of the CDR3 is TGTGCCAGCTCAGCCGGACAGGGGGACTACGAGCAGTACTTC. It is translated as CASSAGQGDYEQYF.

This sequence joins TRBV19 and TRBJ1-4; no reliable D call. Germline lookup yields CDR1 LNHDA and CDR2 SQIVND (reference sequence). The germline V and J ends were trimmed by 1 base and 6 bases, with 6 bases remaining between them. The CDR3 has 13 residues. CDR3 DNA: TGTGCCAGTAGTATAGTAAGAGATGAAAAACTGTTTTTT. Protein: CASSIVRDEKLFF.

The gene calls are TRBV6-6 and TRBJ1-1, with a weak D call TRBD1 (5 bases). Germline values: CDR1 MNHNY, CDR2 SVGAGI (reference sequence). V was pared by 2 bases and J by 5 bases, with 12 bases between. The CDR3 extends over 14 amino acids. CDR3 loop: CASSYGAGRTEAFF. DNA for the CDR3: TGTGCCAGCAGTTACGGGGCCGGTCGTACTGAAGCTTTCTTT.

This chain links TRBV10-3 with TRBJ1-1; 7 nucleotides match TRBD1. Germline loops: CDR1 ENHRY, CDR2 SYGVKD. The CDR3 totals 16 residues. V dropped 2 bases and J dropped 1; count of bases not matched to a gene: 7. CDR3 loop: CAISEGSGTANTEAFF. CDR3 sequence (DNA): TGTGCCATCAGTGAGGGTTCGGGGACAGCGAACACTGAAGCTTTCTTT.